This section outlines one T cell receptor (beta chain) sequence together with its context. No antigen is known for it. No per-base quality is available; no much larger clone lies one base away. Each collaborating institution followed its own protocols to collect whole blood in K2EDTA tubes. For TCRbeta analysis, collaborators shipped samples in one of three forms: frozen whole blood, isolated PBMCs, or DNA extracted from either of those sample types. These data are taken from a study of blood T cell repertoires in COVID-19 (TCRdb year 2020). Background for the entire study: Samples covering the acute and convalescent phases of COVID-19 were provided by collaborators in the United States, Italy and Spain. The dataset comprised deeply sampled blood TCRbeta repertoires from subjects exposed to, actively infected with, or recovered from COVID-19. A de-identified subject ID, COVID-19 status, age in years and sex were almost always included in the sample metadata. The samples were drawn from the first 160 participants of the ongoing ImmuneRACE study and from over 950 subjects provided by 6 global collaborators. The repertoires were released in a freely available public database meant as a resource for research on the immune response to SARS-CoV-2. Where available, HLA class I and class II types were taken from metadata supplied by the sample provider and were not determined by assay-based typing. The material from the prospective study consisted of cDNA or gDNA derived from T cells, B-cell-depleted T cells, or PBMCs. Study-wide conclusions, independent of this receptor: The amount of clinical and demographic metadata varied by source and participant and was provided uncurated.

CDR1 KGHSH and CDR2 LQKENI are derived from the germline V gene. The junction shows trimming of 2 bases on V and 0 bases on J, plus 12 bases between the germline ends. The CDR3 contains 16 residues, cysteine and phenylalanine counted. Only the CDR3 DNA is retained, 48 bases long and in frame from the first base. TCRbeta CDR3 regions were amplified from genomic DNA using the immunoSEQ Assay, a bias-controlled multiplex PCR. The original methods were these. Nucleated cell counts per sample were estimated from amplification of reference gene primers within the assay. To quantify the absolute abundance of each unique TCRbeta CDR3 rearrangement, sequence reads were collapsed and filtered. For each sample, productive Simpson clonality was calculated by taking the square root of Simpson's diversity index across productive rearrangements. This immuneACCESS table, as held by TCRdb, lists in-frame sequences with V and J called but not all clones. Of the missing ones, under half trace to an unresolved V gene in checked studies; the others have no known cause. Clone size and V and J calls were adopted from that table, with D and trimming inferred from the DNA. In this sample the table shows approximately 330,000 clones, over 75% of which occur a single time. Of the sample, around 4% is held by the ten largest clones.

This clonotype was obtained from a woman in her forties or fifties with active or convalescent COVID-19. Sequencing was carried out using peripheral blood. Here the chain combines TRBV18 and TRBJ2-3; the D gene cannot be resolved reliably. The bases read TGTGCCAGCTCACCAGTAAAGTCCACTAGCACAGATACGCAGTATTTT. Its product reads: CASSPVKSTSTDTQYF.